This TCR beta chain derives from a study of regulatory T cells in long-lasting Graves disease. Study observations and caveats: Persistent disease showed a preference for TRBV28, TRBJ1-2 and TRBJ2-5.

Points on this clonotype: Its antigen is not identified.

Indicated time point: persistent/refractory GD, antithyroid drugs over 5 years with positive TRAb. RNA from PBMCs was the source of the TCR library. Xi'an, China, was home to the endocrinology department that provided patients. Arm-PCR of CDR3 regions with iRepertoire HTBI primers generated TCR beta libraries. Original handling: Some 60 TRBV and 12 to 15 TRBJ segments were identified across samples. TCRdb reanalysed the multiplex PCR reads using MiXCR and keeps one entry per CDR3 protein. The V and J calls and clone size are TCRdb's, not the authors'. Among more than 650,000 distinct CDR3 sequences listed, 30% were seen once. This CDR3 region has 13 residues. Germline CDR1 reads LNHNV; CDR2 reads YYDKDF (reference sequence). The V segment lost 9 bases and the J segment 7 bases; nucleotides outside the gene matches: 3.

The starting material was peripheral blood mononuclear cells (PBMCs), obtained when the disease was refractory, from a patient treated with antithyroid drugs. The clonotype originates from a female donor with Graves disease. The chain combines TRBV15 with TRBJ2-1, with 13 bases matching TRBD2. The CDR3: CATEGLAGNEQFF. The CDR3 DNA sequence: TGTGCCACTGAGGGACTAGCGGGAAATGAGCAGTTCTTC.